The sequence of this T cell receptor (beta chain) was determined in a study of OX40 agonist ivuxolimab in advanced cancers. As for the study in general: Patients assigned to dose escalation were diagnosed with hepatocellular carcinoma, melanoma, renal cell or head and neck cancer. Participants could have had prior anti-PD-1, anti-PD-L1 or anti-CTLA-4 therapy, and around 43% had some.

To note about this clone: The antigen is not known.

Study conclusions and caveats: At 0.1 to 3.0 mg/kg, CD4+ and CD8+ blood T cells expanded clonally by week 6. Average numbers of expanded clones were greater in CD8+ T cells than in CD4+.

Profiling relied on immunoSEQ multiplex PCR, and the TCRdb table lists in-frame clones only, not all of them. The sample holds tens of thousands of clones, around nine tenths seen once. Germline V gene sequence: CDR1 SGHTA, CDR2 FQGTGA. V lost 2 bases, J lost 5 bases, and 10 bases lay in between. This CDR3 region has 14 residues. This sample comprised CD4+ or CD8+ T cells sorted from blood, obtained in a trial of the OX40 agonist ivuxolimab. This TCR derives from an adult with an advanced solid tumor such as melanoma, head and neck, liver or kidney cancer. The chain links TRBV7-3 to TRBJ2-1; D might be TRBD2 (7 bases). CDR3 protein: CASSLGGAHNEQFF. In nucleotides, the CDR3 is TGTGCCAGCAGCTTAGGGGGGGCTCACAATGAGCAGTTCTTC.